This record looks at one T cell receptor (beta chain) sequence and its context. What it recognizes is unknown. Whereas donors were nominally healthy upon sampling, unrecorded immune exposures were probable. From germline, CDR1 is SEHNR and CDR2 FQNEAQ (reference sequence). This CDR3 is built from 16 residues. The junction had 12 bases not matched to a gene; V was cut back by 4 bases and J by 5 bases. This sample stems from a study of cytomegalovirus exposure and HLA in healthy donors. Broader study findings: Being indistinguishable, some V segments were excluded, TRBV6-2 and TRBV6-3 among them.

The study ran its PCR with 60 Vbeta and 13 Jbeta primers. Profiled with immunoSEQ multiplex PCR; TCRdb holds only in-frame clones, not every one. The data show 100,000 to 150,000 clones, around three quarters seen once. The source material was PBMCs. This clonotype was sampled from a man in his late teens or twenties in good health and CMV-seronegative. V usage is TRBV7-9 and J usage is TRBJ2-7; 9 nucleotides agree with TRBD2. CDR3 residues: CASSSQAGGFQDEQYF. CDR3 DNA: TGTGCCAGCAGCTCCCAAGCGGGAGGTTTTCAGGACGAGCAGTACTTC.